The rows below give T cell receptor beta chains drawn from one sample of a study of T cells in Graves' hyperthyroidism and ophthalmopathy. TCRdb called the multiplex PCR reads again in MiXCR, with one record for every CDR3 protein. Among fewer than 900,000 distinct CDR3 sequences listed, around 19% were seen once. The sequenced sample consisted of blood. These receptors all come from a woman between 45 and 60 years old with Graves' hyperthyroidism that later progressed to Graves' ophthalmopathy. CDR3s include the opening cysteine and the closing phenylalanine or tryptophan. The D gene is left open where the match is weak. A clone size is listed for some rows: how often the clone was seen (once, few, many), or a class if it is expanded.

>TRBD1|few|TRBJ2-2|TRBV16
TGTGCCAGCAGCCAATCCCCACAGGGGGCGGTTATCACCGGGGAGCTGTTTTTT
CASSQSPQGAVITGELFF
>TRBD2|many|TRBJ2-1|TRBV7-9
TGTGCCAGCAGCGCGCGGGGGGGCTCCTACAATGAGCAGTTCTTC
CASSARGGSYNEQFF
>TRBD1|NA|TRBJ1-1|TRBV9
TGTGCCAGCAGCGCGATACAGGGGGCAGATACTGAAGCTTTCTTT
CASSAIQGADTEAFF
>NA|many|TRBJ1-1|TRBV12-3/TRBV12-4
TGTGCCAGCAGTTCTGGCAGGGGATCGGGTGAAGCTTTCTTT
CASSSGRGSGEAFF
>TRBD2|few|TRBJ2-1|TRBV10-1
TGCGCCAGCAGCTCGGCGGGGGGTTACAATGAGCAGTTCTTC
CASSSAGGYNEQFF
>NA|NA|TRBJ2-1|TRBV5-5
TGTGCCAGCAGCTTTTGGACAAGACAAGATGAGCAGTTCTTC
CASSFWTRQDEQFF
>NA|many|TRBJ1-2|TRBV3-1
TGTGCCAGCAGCCCAGTTACAGGGAGTAGAAGCTACACCTTC
CASSPVTGSRSYTF
>NA|NA|TRBJ2-1|TRBV6-2/TRBV6-3
TGTGCCAGCAGGAAGTGGGGGGCCTACAATGAGCAGTTCTTC
CASRKWGAYNEQFF
>NA|many|TRBJ1-2|TRBV3-1
TGTGCCAGCAGCCAAGACATGAGGGGAGGCTACACCTTC
CASSQDMRGGYTF
>NA|few|TRBJ2-5|TRBV29-1
TGCAGCCCGACCCCCCTGGAGACCCAGTACTTC
CSPTPLETQYF
>NA|many|TRBJ2-2|TRBV7-9
TGTGCCAGCAGCCACGGGGCGTCGAACACCGGGGAGCTGTTTTTT
CASSHGASNTGELFF
>NA|many|TRBJ1-1|TRBV10-2
TGCGCCAGCAGTGAGGTAAATGAAGCTTTCTTT
CASSEVNEAFF
>TRBD1|few|TRBJ1-2|TRBV20-1
TGCAGTGCTACCCCTACCGACAGGGATGCGCCCTGGGAGGGCTACACCTTC
CSATPTDRDAPWEGYTF
>NA|NA|TRBJ1-6|TRBV5-1
TGCGCCAGCAGCTTGGGAAGGGGGACTAGTAATTCACCCCTCCACTTT
CASSLGRGTSNSPLHF
>NA|NA|TRBJ2-1|TRBV29-1
TGCAGCGTTGTAAGGAGGGAACCCTACAATGAGCAGTTCTTC
CSVVRREPYNEQFF
>TRBD2|NA|TRBJ2-5|TRBV9
TGTGCCAGCAGCGTCAACCCCGGGACTAGCGGGGTGGTAGAGACCCAGTACTTC
CASSVNPGTSGVVETQYF